This T cell receptor beta chain was captured in a study of blood T cell repertoires in COVID-19. Study-wide background: There were acute and convalescent COVID-19 samples, and they came from the United States, Italy and Spain.

The CDR3 is made up of 14 amino acids. Germline lookup yields CDR1 SGDLS and CDR2 YYNGEE. The V gene lost 4 bases and the J gene lost 5 bases, with 15 bases spanning the gap. Using immunoSEQ multiplex PCR, the repertoire was profiled, and TCRdb retains in-frame clones only, with some absent. Of around 320,000 clones listed, about 90% are singletons. The rearrangement links TRBV9 to TRBJ2-5, with a tentative D call TRBD2 (5 bases). The sample was PBMCs or T cells enriched from blood (not recorded which). This clonotype was sampled from a woman aged 18 to 35 with acute COVID-19. CDR3 nucleotide sequence: TGTGCCAGCAGCCAAGGGATCGGGGAGGAGACCCAGTACTTC. It is translated as CASSQGIGEETQYF.